This T cell receptor beta chain was obtained from a study of blood T cell repertoires in COVID-19. The wider study: Both acute and convalescent COVID-19 samples were obtained from the United States, Italy and Spain. T cells, B-cell-depleted T cells, or PBMCs supplied cDNA or gDNA.

Authors' data handling: Nucleated cell number was recorded as an estimate derived from reference gene primer amplification. The table came from immunoSEQ multiplex PCR; TCRdb's copy has only in-frame clones and leaves some out. The D gene and trimming were derived from the DNA, and the V and J assignments and clone size from that table. This sample has approximately 100,000 clones; 70% to 90% occur once, and the top ten carry about 9.9%. There are 15 residues in the CDR3. With 6 bases clipped from V and 7 bases from J, the junction kept 6 bases outside the gene matches. Germline CDR1 is KGHSH and CDR2 is LQKENI.

The sample was peripheral blood. The receptor was isolated from a woman in her twenties or thirties with acute or convalescent COVID-19. V is TRBV18 and J is TRBJ2-2; 12 bases fit TRBD2. This chain's CDR3 is CASSLGLAGIGELFF. In DNA form, the CDR3 reads TGTGCCAGCTCCCTCGGACTAGCGGGGATCGGGGAGCTGTTTTTT. Drawing the rest from reference TRBV18 and TRBJ2-2, the complete variable domain is NAGVMQNPRHLVRRRGQEARLRCSPMKGHSHVYWYRQLPEEGLKFMVYLQKENIIDESGMPKERFSAEFPKEGPSILRIQQVVRGDSAAYFCASSLGLAGIGELFFGEGSRLTVL.